This T cell receptor beta chain was captured in a study of T cell responses to AZD1222 COVID-19 vaccine. General study findings and limits: Mapped onto spike, vaccine-associated CD4 TCRs spanned it and were dominant at 160-218 and 743-854. Donor demographics were predominantly white British with a female majority; clonal diversity may be underestimated.

The assay was immunoSEQ multiplex PCR, and TCRdb's table has in-frame clones only and misses some. In the table there are 70,000 to 95,000 clones, about 89% of which are singletons. Of note for this clone: No antigen is known for it.

Researchers grouped second doses given at about 4 or about 12 weeks into one pool. The CDR3 length is 14 residues. V lost 6 bases, J lost 2 bases, and 12 bases lay in between. CDR1 SGHRS and CDR2 YFSETQ come from the germline V gene. The sequencing here drew on peripheral blood, taken 28 days after the second AZD1222 dose. This TCR was recovered from an adult who received the AZD1222 COVID-19 vaccine. J is TRBJ2-1 and V is TRBV5-1; D is possibly TRBD2 (6 bases). CDR3 coding DNA: TGCGCCAGCAATCCGGGGGTTCCCTACAATGAGCAGTTCTTC. Encoded protein: CASNPGVPYNEQFF. The complete variable domain, with remaining parts taken from reference TRBV5-1 and TRBJ2-1, reads KAGVTQTPRYLIKTRGQQVTLSCSPISGHRSVSWYQQTPGQGLQFLFEYFSETQRNKGNFPGRFSGRQFSNSRSEMNVSTLELGDSALYLCASNPGVPYNEQFFGPGTRLTVL.